This TCR beta chain was captured in a study of cytomegalovirus exposure and HLA in healthy donors. Study-wide points: Association of around 17,000 TCR beta sequences with HLA alleles was found at 0.05 false discovery rate in a later analysis. Productive status was seen about 87% or about 30% of the time for most TCR beta V segments in an earlier analysis.

A remark on this clone: Its antigen is currently unknown.

Amplification used 60 Vbeta primers and 13 Jbeta primers. Produced via immunoSEQ multiplex PCR; TCRdb's table is partial and in-frame only. The data show 200,000 to 250,000 clones, more than 60% seen once. V lost 5 bases and J 1 base, leaving 9 bases between the germline ends. This CDR3 region has 14 residues. The germline V gene has CDR1 MDHEN and CDR2 SYDVKM. All donors participated as healthy donors of bone marrow. The clonotype comes from a man in his fifties or sixties in good health and CMV-seronegative. Material: PBMCs. The rearrangement joins TRBV28 to TRBJ1-5; weak D call: TRBD1 (6 bases). The CDR3 spells CASSKGGSNQPQHF. For the CDR3, the DNA is TGTGCCAGCAGTAAGGGGGGGAGCAATCAGCCCCAGCATTTT.